These 23 T cell receptor beta chains share one sample of origin, sequenced in a study of shared clonotypes between healthy human individuals. Only in-frame clones appear in the TCRdb table, and some are missing; sequencing was by immunoSEQ multiplex PCR. The top ten hold roughly 2% of the sample, which has 550,000 to 700,000 clones, around 78% seen once. Sequenced input: memory CD4+ T cells sorted from blood. Described subset: CD45RA-negative fraction. These receptors all come from a woman under 40 in good health.

The chain links TRBV28 to TRBJ1-3; D not certain. This CDR3 has 15 residues. Between the trimmed V and J ends, which lost 2 bases and 6 bases, there was a span of 14 bases. CDR1 and CDR2 (germline): MDHEN, SYDVKM. CDR3 residues: CASSLPGSQLNTIYF. DNA of the CDR3: TGTGCCAGCAGTTTACCGGGCAGTCAATTAAACACCATATATTTT.

V is TRBV6-5 and J is TRBJ1-1; D is ambiguous. The CDR3 is made up of 13 amino acids. Germline V gene sequence: CDR1 MNHEY, CDR2 SVGAGI. The germline V and J ends were trimmed by 4 bases and 10 bases, with 16 bases remaining between them. The CDR3 nucleotides are TGTGCCAGCAGTTCCCCCTCTGGATACGGAGCTTTCTTT. Its translation: CASSSPSGYGAFF.

The chain recombines TRBV15 with TRBJ2-5, with D possibly being TRBD1 (5 bases). Deletions cut 4 bases from V and 7 bases from J, with 16 bases between. Germline CDR1 and CDR2: LNHNV and YYDKDF (reference sequence). The CDR3 consists of 14 residues. The CDR3 DNA reads as TGTGCCACCAGCATCGACAGACTCTGGGGGACCCAGTACTTC. Amino acid sequence: CATSIDRLWGTQYF.

The genes are TRBV27 and TRBJ1-2; weak D call: TRBD1 (6 bases). V was trimmed by 7 bases and J by 4 bases, leaving 16 bases between them. CDR3 length equals 14 residues. Looked up from germline, CDR1 is MNHEY and CDR2 is SMNVEV (reference sequence). CDR3 coding DNA: TGTGCCAGCACCACGTCCCAGGGGTCCTATGGCTACACCTTC. As protein: CASTTSQGSYGYTF.

The chain carries TRBV28 and TRBJ1-3; D is unclear. Trimming left V 6 bases short and J 4 bases short, with 22 bases between. Germline CDR1 reads MDHEN; CDR2 reads SYDVKM. This CDR3 has 17 amino acids. The CDR3 coding sequence is TGTGCCAGCAGCCTCTCGAACCCGGGTTCGTCCGGAAACACCATATATTTT. This sequence encodes CASSLSNPGSSGNTIYF.

This clone was seen only once. The gene calls are TRBV25-1 and TRBJ2-7; no definite D call. V was shortened by 10 bases and J by 4 bases, with 20 bases between the two germline ends. Looked up from germline, CDR1 is MGHDK and CDR2 is SYGVNS. The CDR3 consists of 14 residues. In DNA, the CDR3 is TGTGCCACCATGGGCCGGGTATCTGGGTACGAGCAGTACTTC. This encodes CATMGRVSGYEQYF.

The chain joins TRBV5-1 to TRBJ2-7; 9 bases line up with TRBD1. V shed 4 bases, J shed 6 bases, and the junction held 8 bases outside the gene matches. CDR3 length equals 14 residues. Germline V gene sequence: CDR1 SGHRS, CDR2 YFSETQ. CDR3 sequence reads: CASSHGTGSLEQYF. Written as DNA, the CDR3 is TGCGCCAGCAGCCACGGGACAGGGTCGCTCGAGCAGTACTTC.

The chain recombines TRBV2 with TRBJ2-2; TRBD1 aligns across 9 bases. This CDR3 comprises 14 residues. CDR1 and CDR2 from the germline V gene are SNHLY and FYNNEI. J lost 6 bases, V lost 10 bases, and 9 bases had no gene match. The CDR3 is CATKGQGIAGELFF. The CDR3 DNA follows: TGTGCCACCAAGGGACAGGGAATCGCCGGGGAGCTGTTTTTT.

The chain carries TRBV6-6 and TRBJ1-3, with TRBD1 matching 7 bases. The CDR3 is made up of 14 amino acids. J gave up 7 bases and V 4 bases, and 7 bases lay outside the gene matches. Germline V gene sequence: CDR1 MNHNY, CDR2 SVGAGI (reference sequence). The DNA for the CDR3 is TGTGCCAGCAGTTCCGGGACAGCGAGTAACACCATATATTTT. Translation gives CASSSGTASNTIYF.

The sample holds a few counts of this clone. The chain couples TRBV2 to TRBJ2-1; 13 nucleotides line up with TRBD2. Germline trimming cut 7 bases from V and 15 bases from J; bases unmatched to any gene: 12. The CDR3 sequence is 14 residues long. CDR1 and CDR2 from the germline V gene are SNHLY and FYNNEI. CDR3 coding DNA: TGTGCCAGCACCCCCAGGACTAGCGGGAGTCTTACGTTCTTC. It codes for CASTPRTSGSLTFF.

The CDR3 is CASSPDVVGEGFLTGELFF. Here the CDR3 DNA reads TGCGCCAGCAGCCCTGACGTGGTAGGGGAAGGATTTCTGACCGGGGAGCTGTTTTTT. This chain links TRBV5-1 with TRBJ2-2, with a possible D match to TRBD1 (5 bases). V shed 4 bases and J shed 5 bases, with 27 bases lying between them. The CDR3 length is 19 residues. Germline CDR1 and CDR2: SGHRS and YFSETQ.

The chain has TRBV29-1 and TRBJ2-7, with 11 bases identical to TRBD2. V was pared by 4 bases and J by 4 bases, with 3 bases of the junction left unmatched. Germline V gene lookup returns CDR1 SQVTM and CDR2 ANQGSEA. The CDR3 length is 13 residues. The CDR3 sequence: CSVGASGRYEQYF. The CDR3 nucleotides are TGCAGCGTTGGGGCTAGCGGGAGGTACGAGCAGTACTTC.

This clone has ten or more counts. The CDR3 region is CASSELGSLYEQYF. The CDR3 DNA follows: TGTGCCAGCAGTGAATTGGGTTCGCTCTACGAGCAGTACTTC. The chain uses TRBV2 and TRBJ2-7; D unclear. Between the trimmed V and J ends, which lost 2 bases and 3 bases, there was a span of 11 bases. The germline V gene has CDR1 SNHLY and CDR2 FYNNEI. The CDR3 runs 14 residues.

This clone was recorded once. The chain joins TRBV5-6 to TRBJ2-7; 7 nucleotides align to TRBD2. V shed 4 bases and J 3 bases; nucleotides not matched to a gene: 7. The CDR3 length is 14 residues. Looked up from germline, CDR1 is SGHDT and CDR2 is YYEEEE. CDR3 sequence reads: CASSQKGLVYEQYF. The CDR3 DNA reads as TGTGCCAGCAGCCAGAAAGGACTAGTCTACGAGCAGTACTTC.

The chain is built from TRBV10-3 and TRBJ2-7; 7 positions match TRBD1. V lost 6 bases to trimming and J lost 7 bases; unmatched junction nucleotides: 12. Germline V gene sequence: CDR1 ENHRY, CDR2 SYGVKD. The CDR3 has 14 residues. The CDR3 nucleotides read TGTGCCATCAGCAGTCAACAGGGGAGTGGGGAGCAGTACTTC. This sequence encodes CAISSQQGSGEQYF.

The chain is built from TRBV6-5 and TRBJ2-7; D unresolved. Trimming stripped 2 bases from V and 5 bases from J, with 13 bases between. The germline V gene encodes CDR1 MNHEY and CDR2 SVGAGI. The CDR3 is 14 amino acids. The DNA for the CDR3 is TGTGCCAGCAGTTACAGTCTCTTCAGCGACGAGCAGTACTTC. Its protein is CASSYSLFSDEQYF.

The V gene is TRBV5-1, the J gene TRBJ2-7, with 10 bases lining up with TRBD1. Germline V gene data show CDR1 as SGHRS and CDR2 as YFSETQ. This CDR3 contains 14 residues. Losses at the gene ends were 6 bases for V and 2 bases for J; bases not matched to a gene: 5. The CDR3 loop is CASTKTGGPYEQYF. In nucleotides, the CDR3 is TGCGCCAGCACCAAGACAGGGGGCCCCTACGAGCAGTACTTC.

This clone was found a few times. The chain carries TRBV14 and TRBJ1-1, with 8 nucleotides matching TRBD1. This CDR3 region has 15 residues. CDR1 is SGHDN and CDR2 is FVKESK in the germline V gene. V shed 2 bases, J shed 4 bases, and the junction held 6 bases outside the gene matches. CDR3 in DNA: TGTGCCAGCAGCCAAACCGCAGGGGGCGTCACTGAAGCTTTCTTT. Its protein is CASSQTAGGVTEAFF.

The chain employs TRBV28 and TRBJ2-7; 8 bases fit TRBD1. CDR3 length: 12 amino acids. The junction had 3 bases not matched to a gene; V was cut back by 5 bases and J by 6 bases. CDR1 and CDR2 (germline): MDHEN, SYDVKM. CDR3 DNA sequence: TGTGCCAGCAGTCAACAGGGGGGCGAGCAGTACTTC. Translated, it gives CASSQQGGEQYF. Variable domain in full (rest from reference TRBV28 and TRBJ2-7): DVKVTQSSRYLVKRTGEKVFLECVQDMDHENMFWYRQDPGLGLRLIYFSYDVKMKEKGDIPEGYSVSREKKERFSLILESASTNQTSMYLCASSQQGGEQYFGPGTRLTVT.

The rearrangement uses TRBV5-1 and TRBJ1-1; no clear D gene. From germline, CDR1 is SGHRS and CDR2 YFSETQ. CDR3 length equals 15 residues. Trimming shortened V by 2 bases and J by 3 bases, and 14 bases separated the two germline ends. CDR3 nucleotides: TGCGCCAGCAGCTTCGAATTTACAGATCACACTGAAGCTTTCTTT. This encodes CASSFEFTDHTEAFF.

This chain uses TRBV28 with TRBJ1-5, with D possibly matching TRBD1 (6 bases). CDR1 and CDR2 from the germline V gene are MDHEN and SYDVKM. V lost 7 bases and J 3 bases, leaving 13 bases between the germline ends. This CDR3 spans 14 amino acids. CDR3 in DNA: TGTGCCAGCACGACAGGCCATGCCAATCAGCCCCAGCATTTT. The encoded protein is CASTTGHANQPQHF.

This clone has a handful of counts. This chain joins TRBV29-1 and TRBJ2-5, with D possibly being TRBD2 (5 bases). The CDR3 contains 12 residues. The germline V gene encodes CDR1 SQVTM and CDR2 ANQGSEA. The ends were cut back, 3 bases at V and 11 bases at J, with 16 bases in the middle. CDR3 region: CSVEVTAGEQYF. CDR3 DNA sequence: TGCAGCGTTGAGGTTACAGCTGGGGAGCAGTACTTC. Based on the CDR3 plus reference TRBV29-1 and TRBJ2-5, the full variable domain is SAVISQKPSRDICQRGTSLTIQCQVDSQVTMMFWYRQQPGQSLTLIATANQGSEATYESGFVIDKFPISRPNLTFSTLTVSNMSPEDSSIYLCSVEVTAGEQYFGPGTRLLVL.

The chain recombines TRBV6-1 with TRBJ1-2; 8 nucleotides agree with TRBD1. CDR1 is MNHNS, CDR2 SASEGT, per germline. With 2 bases clipped from V and 8 bases from J, the junction kept 10 bases outside the gene matches. The CDR3 covers 15 residues. The CDR3 coding sequence is TGTGCCAGCAGTGAAAGTGTCGGACAGGGAGGCGGCTACACCTTC. Translation: CASSESVGQGGGYTF.